This T cell receptor (beta chain) comes out of a study of blood T cell repertoires in COVID-19 (dated by TCRdb to about 2020). About the full investigation: The collaborator samples originated in the United States, Italy and Spain and spanned the acute and convalescent phases of COVID-19. The material from the prospective study consisted of cDNA or gDNA derived from T cells, B-cell-depleted T cells, or PBMCs. The dataset comprised deeply sampled blood TCRbeta repertoires from subjects exposed to, actively infected with, or recovered from COVID-19. The repertoires were made available in a free public database intended to serve as a resource for research on the immune response to SARS-CoV-2. The samples were drawn from the first 160 participants of the ongoing ImmuneRACE study and from some 1,300 subjects provided by 6 global collaborators. Sample metadata almost always included a de-identified subject ID, COVID-19 status, age in years and sex. Where available, HLA class I and class II types were obtained from metadata supplied by the sample provider rather than from assay-based typing.

The paper's findings and limits, for the study overall: Clinical and demographic metadata were provided uncurated, with the amount varying by source and participant.

V is cut back by 4 bases and J by 2 bases, with 6 bases in the junction unmatched. CDR3 length: 15 amino acids, cysteine to phenylalanine. Only the CDR3 DNA stays, 45 bases, in frame from base 1. Sequences MNHEY (CDR1) and SMNVEV (CDR2) are obtained from the germline V gene (reference sequence). In the case of this clone: Its target antigen remains unknown. No base quality values were provided; no much bigger clone lies one nucleotide off.

Collaborating institutions collected whole blood in K2EDTA tubes following their own protocols. For TCRbeta analysis, collaborators shipped samples in one of three forms: frozen whole blood, isolated PBMCs, or DNA extracted from either of those sample types. The immunoSEQ Assay, a bias-controlled multiplex PCR, was used to amplify TCRbeta CDR3 regions from genomic DNA. As for the original processing: Within the assay, amplification of reference gene primers was used to estimate how many nucleated cells each sample contained. To quantify the absolute abundance of each unique TCRbeta CDR3 rearrangement, sequence reads were collapsed and filtered. For each sample, productive Simpson clonality was calculated as the square root of Simpson's diversity index across productive rearrangements. The immuneACCESS repertoire file appears here via TCRdb, limited to in-frame rearrangements. These files lack a portion of the clones; in checked studies, under half of the deficit traces to unresolved V genes, and the cause of the others is not known. V, J and clone size were drawn from that table, and D and trimming were deduced from the DNA. A total of over 300,000 clones appear in this sample, around 89% of them only once. The ten largest clones capture approximately 6.2% of the sample.

Here the chain combines TRBV27 and TRBJ2-3; 7 bases in the middle match TRBD2. The clonotype comes from a man between 18 and 35 years old with active or convalescent COVID-19. The sample taken for sequencing was peripheral blood. The encoded CDR3 is CASSSRLADTDTQYF. DNA sequence: TGTGCCAGCAGTTCACGTCTAGCGGACACAGATACGCAGTATTTT.